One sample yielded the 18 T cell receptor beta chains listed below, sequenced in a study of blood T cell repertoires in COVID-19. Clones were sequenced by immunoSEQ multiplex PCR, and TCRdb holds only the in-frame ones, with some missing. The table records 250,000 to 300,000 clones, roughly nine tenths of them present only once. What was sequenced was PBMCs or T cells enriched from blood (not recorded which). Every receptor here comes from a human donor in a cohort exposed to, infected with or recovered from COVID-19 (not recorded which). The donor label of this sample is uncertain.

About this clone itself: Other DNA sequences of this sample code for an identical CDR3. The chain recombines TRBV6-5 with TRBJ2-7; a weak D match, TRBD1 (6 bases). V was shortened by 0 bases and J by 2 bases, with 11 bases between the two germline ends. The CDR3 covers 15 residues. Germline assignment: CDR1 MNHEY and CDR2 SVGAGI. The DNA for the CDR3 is TGTGCCAGCAGTTACTCGGCAGGGGCGACCTACGAGCAGTACTTC. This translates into CASSYSAGATYEQYF.

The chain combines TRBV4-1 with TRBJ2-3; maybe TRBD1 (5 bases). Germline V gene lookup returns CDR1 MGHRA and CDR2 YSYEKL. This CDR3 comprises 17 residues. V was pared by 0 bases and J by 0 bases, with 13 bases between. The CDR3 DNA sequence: TGCGCCAGCAGCCAAGATCTAGTGGGGCTTAGCACAGATACGCAGTATTTT. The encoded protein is CASSQDLVGLSTDTQYF.

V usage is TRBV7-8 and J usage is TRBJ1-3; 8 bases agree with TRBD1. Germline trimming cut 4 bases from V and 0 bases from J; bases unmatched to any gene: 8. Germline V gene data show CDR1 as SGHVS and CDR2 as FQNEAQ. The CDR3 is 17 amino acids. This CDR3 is CASSYTRTGYSGNTIYF. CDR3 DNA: TGTGCCAGCAGCTATACTCGGACAGGGTACTCTGGAAACACCATATATTTT.

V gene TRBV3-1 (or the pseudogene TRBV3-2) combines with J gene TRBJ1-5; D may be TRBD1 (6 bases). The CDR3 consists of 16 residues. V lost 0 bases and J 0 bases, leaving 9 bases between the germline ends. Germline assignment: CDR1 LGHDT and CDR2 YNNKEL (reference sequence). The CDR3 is CASSQEGANSNQPQHF. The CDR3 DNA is TGTGCCAGCAGCCAAGAGGGGGCGAATAGCAATCAGCCCCAGCATTTT.

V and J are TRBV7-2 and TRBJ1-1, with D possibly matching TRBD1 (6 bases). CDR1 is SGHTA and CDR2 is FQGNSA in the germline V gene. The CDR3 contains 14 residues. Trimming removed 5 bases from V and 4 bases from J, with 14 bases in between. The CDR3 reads CASSPLGGFTEAFF. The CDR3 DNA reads TGTGCCAGCAGCCCGTTAGGGGGATTCACTGAAGCTTTCTTT. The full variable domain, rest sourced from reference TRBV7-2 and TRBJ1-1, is GAGVSQSPSNKVTEKGKDVELRCDPISGHTALYWYRQSLGQGLEFLIYFQGNSAPDKSGLPSDRFSAERTGGSVSTLTIQRTQQEDSAVYLCASSPLGGFTEAFFGQGTRLTVV.

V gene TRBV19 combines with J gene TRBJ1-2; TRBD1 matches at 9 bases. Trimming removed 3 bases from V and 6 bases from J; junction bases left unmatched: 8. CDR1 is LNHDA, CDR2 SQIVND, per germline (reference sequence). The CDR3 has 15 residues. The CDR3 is CASSMGPTGGNGYTF. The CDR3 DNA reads TGTGCCAGTAGTATGGGCCCGACAGGGGGAAATGGCTACACCTTC.

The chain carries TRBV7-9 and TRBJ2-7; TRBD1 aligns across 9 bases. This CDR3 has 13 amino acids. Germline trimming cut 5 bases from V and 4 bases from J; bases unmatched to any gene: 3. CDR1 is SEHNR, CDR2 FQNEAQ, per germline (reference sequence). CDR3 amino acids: CASSGGQGYEQYF. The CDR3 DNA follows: TGTGCCAGCAGCGGGGGACAGGGATACGAGCAGTACTTC.

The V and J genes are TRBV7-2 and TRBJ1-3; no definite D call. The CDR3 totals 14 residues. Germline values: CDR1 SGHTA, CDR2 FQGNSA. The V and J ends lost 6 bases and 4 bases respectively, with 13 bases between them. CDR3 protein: CASSFTTPGNTIYF. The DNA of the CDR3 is TGTGCCAGCAGTTTTACTACCCCGGGAAACACCATATATTTT.

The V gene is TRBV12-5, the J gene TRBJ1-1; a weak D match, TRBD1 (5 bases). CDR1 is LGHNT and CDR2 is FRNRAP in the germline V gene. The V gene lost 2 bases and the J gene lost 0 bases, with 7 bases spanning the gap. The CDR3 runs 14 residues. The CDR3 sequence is CASGLRQLNTEAFF. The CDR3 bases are TGTGCTAGTGGTTTGAGACAGCTGAACACTGAAGCTTTCTTT.

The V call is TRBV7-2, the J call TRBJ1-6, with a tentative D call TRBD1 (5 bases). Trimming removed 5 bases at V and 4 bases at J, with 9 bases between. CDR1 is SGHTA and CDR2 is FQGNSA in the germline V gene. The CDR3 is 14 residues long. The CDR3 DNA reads TGTGCCAGCAGCCTGACAGTATATAATTCACCCCTCCACTTT. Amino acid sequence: CASSLTVYNSPLHF.

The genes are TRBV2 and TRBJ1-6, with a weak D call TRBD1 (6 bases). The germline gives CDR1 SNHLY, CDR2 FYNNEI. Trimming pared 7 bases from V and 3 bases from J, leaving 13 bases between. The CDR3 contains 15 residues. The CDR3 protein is CASIKGGNYNSPLHF. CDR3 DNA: TGTGCCAGCATCAAAGGGGGAAACTATAATTCACCCCTCCACTTT.

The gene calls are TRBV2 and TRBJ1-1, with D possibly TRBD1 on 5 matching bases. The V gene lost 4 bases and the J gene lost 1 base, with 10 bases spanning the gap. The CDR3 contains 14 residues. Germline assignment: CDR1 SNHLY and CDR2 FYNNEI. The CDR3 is CASSVRQGNTEAFF. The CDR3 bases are TGTGCCAGCAGTGTTAGGCAGGGGAACACTGAAGCTTTCTTT.

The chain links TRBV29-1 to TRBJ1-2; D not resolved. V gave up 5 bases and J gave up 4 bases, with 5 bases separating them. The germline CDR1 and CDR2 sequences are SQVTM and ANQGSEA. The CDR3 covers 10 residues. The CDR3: CSVPGYGYTF. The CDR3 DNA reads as TGCAGCGTTCCGGGCTATGGCTACACCTTC.

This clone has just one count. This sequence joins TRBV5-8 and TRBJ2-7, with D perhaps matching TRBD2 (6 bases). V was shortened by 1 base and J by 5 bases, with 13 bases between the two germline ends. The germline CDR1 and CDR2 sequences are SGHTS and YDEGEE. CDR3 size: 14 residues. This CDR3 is CASSLNGGRDEQYF. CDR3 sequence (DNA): TGTGCCAGCAGCTTGAACGGGGGTAGGGACGAGCAGTACTTC.

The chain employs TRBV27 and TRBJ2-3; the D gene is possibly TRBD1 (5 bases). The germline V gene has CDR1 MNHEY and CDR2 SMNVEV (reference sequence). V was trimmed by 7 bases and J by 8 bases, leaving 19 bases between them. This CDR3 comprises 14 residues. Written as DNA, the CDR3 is TGTGCCAGCAATCCTCTCCCAGGGTCGCGTACGCAGTATTTT. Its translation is CASNPLPGSRTQYF.

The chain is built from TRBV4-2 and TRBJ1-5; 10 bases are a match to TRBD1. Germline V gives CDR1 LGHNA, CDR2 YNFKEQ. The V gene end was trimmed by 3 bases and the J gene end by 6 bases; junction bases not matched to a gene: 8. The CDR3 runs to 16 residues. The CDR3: CASSQGDRGGSQPQHF. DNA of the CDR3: TGTGCCAGCAGCCAGGGGGACAGGGGCGGTTCTCAGCCCCAGCATTTT.

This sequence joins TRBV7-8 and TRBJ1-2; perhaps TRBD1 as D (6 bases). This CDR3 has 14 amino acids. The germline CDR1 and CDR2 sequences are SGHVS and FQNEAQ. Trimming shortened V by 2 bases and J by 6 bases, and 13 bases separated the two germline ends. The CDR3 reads CASSLYGNRDGYTF. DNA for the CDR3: TGTGCCAGCAGCTTATACGGTAACAGGGATGGCTACACCTTC.

CDR3 sequence reads: CAISKTSGGNNEQFF. CDR3 in DNA: TGTGCCATCAGTAAGACTAGCGGGGGGAACAATGAGCAGTTCTTC. The gene calls are TRBV10-3 and TRBJ2-1; 13 bases line up with TRBD2. Per germline, CDR1 ENHRY and CDR2 SYGVKD. The CDR3 has 15 amino acids. J was trimmed by 5 bases and V by 5 bases; bases with no gene match: 3.